This T cell receptor beta chain derives from a study of Ad26.COV2.S vaccination and SARS-CoV-2 variants (dated by TCRdb to the early 2020s). The study in broad terms: Vaccine-arm donors came from COV1001, a multicentre, randomized, double-blind, placebo-controlled phase I-IIa trial of Ad26.COV2.S in healthy adults. Blinding of investigators to trial group allocation was maintained during experiments and outcome assessment. The specificity and breadth of SARS-CoV-2-reactive T cell receptors after Ad26.COV2.S vaccination were assessed by TCRbeta repertoire sequencing. Dosing of Ad26.COV2.S was intramuscular, at either 5x10^10 or 1x10^11 viral particles, delivered as one shot or as two shots spaced 56 days apart. Participants in the trial were split at random into five groups of five each, receiving low-dose or high-dose Ad26.COV2.S once or twice, or else placebo on both occasions. The TCR-sequenced set comprised around 30 samples: approximately 19 Ad26.COV2.S vaccine recipients, 5 placebo recipients and 8 SARS-CoV-2 convalescent individuals. Overall study results and their limits: Comparing responses between vaccine doses or regimens was not something the study was powered to do. Comparable non-spike TCR breadth was observed between vaccine and placebo recipients, consistent with only spike being contained in the vaccine. Higher spike-specific TCR breadth was observed in Ad26.COV2.S recipients than in placebo recipients (P = 0.0014). After vaccination, spike-specific CD8+ and CD4+ T cell responses were reported to show substantial breadth. It was noted by the authors that total T cell responses may have been underestimated by the TCR breadth and depth analyses.

Reading the label with the study, this specimen's treatment or condition is: around 19 received Ad26.COV2.S at low or high dose, single or two shots; five or six received placebo; per-sample allocation not given. Repertoires of vaccine and placebo recipients were sequenced from samples taken on day 63 after the first injection. Cohort 1b enrolled about two dozen adults aged 18-55 years at a single site in Boston, USA, between 29 July and 7 August 2020. Ad26.COV2.S consisted of a replication-incompetent adenovirus type 26 vector by which a prefusion-stabilized SARS-CoV-2 spike protein from the original Wuhan strain was expressed. The CDR3 goes from the cysteine to the phenylalanine over 16 residues. Kept here is only the CDR3 DNA, which spans 48 bases and is read in frame from base 1. The V end loses 1 base and the J end loses 3 bases, and a stretch of 12 bases separates them. From the germline V gene, CDR1 is MGHRA and CDR2 is YSYEKL.

Remarks on this clone: The specificity of this receptor is unknown. No qualities accompany the bases; no much larger clone lies one base away.

The immunoSEQ Assay was the method used to sequence TCRbeta CDR3 regions. After extraction, genomic DNA underwent amplification by bias-controlled multiplex PCR, followed by high-throughput sequencing. In the paper's pipeline: Collapsing and filtering of sequences were performed to quantify the absolute abundance of each unique TCRbeta CDR3 region. T cell fraction was estimated by normalization of TCRbeta template counts to usable DNA, with usable DNA being measured through amplification of reference genes present in all nucleated cells. Repertoire TCRs were annotated as SARS-CoV-2-specific by exact matching of V gene, CDR3 amino acid sequence and J gene to a known reactive TCR set. The reference SARS-CoV-2 TCR set was derived from MIRA and filtered for enrichment in COVID-19-positive ImmuneCODE repertoires, a step that removed public or cross-reactive TCRs. Using the MIRA antigens, annotated TCRs were further analysed by specific ORF or by position within an ORF. Depth was the summed frequency of annotated unique rearrangements, while breadth was defined as annotated unique rearrangements over total unique productive rearrangements. Group comparisons of TCR breadth used two-sided Wilcoxon rank-sum tests. TCRdb took over this immuneACCESS table, retaining in-frame rearrangements with V and J assigned. Such tables are incomplete; in checked studies, under half of the missing clones stem from an unresolved V gene, and the remainder is unexplained. That table gives V, J and clone size, and the DNA gave D and trimming. The sample includes about 370,000 clones, with around 85% observed a single time. Clones ranked in the top ten supply 3.5% of the sample.

Material: peripheral blood, obtained in a trial of Ad26.COV2.S vaccine versus placebo. In this chain, TRBV4-1 is recombined with TRBJ1-4; there is no confident call for the D gene. This TCR was recovered from a person between 18 and 60 years old who received the Ad26.COV2.S COVID-19 vaccine or a placebo. The CDR3 region reads CASSQVEGGPNEKLFF. The nucleotide sequence is TGCGCCAGCAGCCAAGTGGAGGGTGGCCCTAATGAAAAACTGTTTTTT.